These 32 T cell receptor beta chains were all obtained from the same sample, sequenced in a study of blood T cell repertoires in COVID-19. The assay was immunoSEQ multiplex PCR, and TCRdb's table has in-frame clones only and misses some. The sample includes around 190,000 clones, about 80% of them seen just once. Sequenced: peripheral blood. All receptors derive from a human donor in a cohort sampled during active COVID-19.

The V gene is TRBV27, the J gene TRBJ2-7; 8 bases agree with TRBD2. Losses at the gene ends were 6 bases for V and 3 bases for J; bases not matched to a gene: 16. The CDR3 totals 17 residues. Germline lookup yields CDR1 MNHEY and CDR2 SMNVEV (reference sequence). This CDR3 reads CASSEDKGPAGGYEQYF. The CDR3 DNA reads TGTGCCAGCAGCGAAGATAAAGGTCCCGCGGGGGGCTACGAGCAGTACTTC.

In this sample, this clone turned up once. The chain is built from TRBV5-1 and TRBJ1-1; the D is unclear. This CDR3 is built from 13 residues. CDR1 is SGHRS and CDR2 is YFSETQ in the germline V gene. Trimming shortened V by 0 bases and J by 5 bases, and 8 bases separated the two germline ends. The CDR3 bases are TGCGCCAGCAGCTTGGAGTGGAGGACTGAAGCTTTCTTT. Translated, it gives CASSLEWRTEAFF.

The rearrangement links TRBV18 to TRBJ1-5; 7 bases are shared with TRBD1. This CDR3 is built from 18 residues. Germline V CDR1 and CDR2: KGHSH, LQKENI. J lost 4 bases, V lost 11 bases, and 23 bases had no gene match. This CDR3 is CASPTAGGGKAANQPQHF. Here the CDR3 DNA reads TGTGCCTCCCCAACGGCAGGGGGAGGCAAGGCGGCAAATCAGCCCCAGCATTTT.

This clone was counted between two and nine times. The genes are TRBV27 and TRBJ1-2; 8 bases map to TRBD1. This CDR3 has 14 amino acids. Losses at the gene ends were 5 bases for V and 2 bases for J; bases not matched to a gene: 4. Germline CDR1 is MNHEY and CDR2 is SMNVEV (reference sequence). The CDR3 here is CASSQDRANYGYTF. The CDR3 DNA is TGTGCCAGCAGTCAGGACAGGGCAAACTATGGCTACACCTTC.

This chain uses TRBV19 with TRBJ1-2; D is unclear. The CDR3 length is 13 residues. V was pared by 8 bases and J by 1 base, with 11 bases between. CDR1 is LNHDA and CDR2 is SQIVND in the germline V gene (reference sequence). In DNA form, the CDR3 reads TGTGCCAGTCGCGACCGGGTTAACTATGGCTACACCTTC. Its translation is CASRDRVNYGYTF.

This rearrangement joins TRBV6-5 to TRBJ1-2; 7 positions agree with TRBD1. The germline V gene encodes CDR1 MNHEY and CDR2 SVGAGI. The CDR3 has 13 residues. J gave up 3 bases and V 10 bases, and 8 bases lay outside the gene matches. The CDR3 is CATREGTDYGYTF. CDR3 nucleotides: TGTGCCACCAGGGAGGGGACAGACTATGGCTACACCTTC.

The chain employs TRBV10-2 and TRBJ1-1, with D possibly TRBD1 on 5 matching bases. V lost 5 bases and J lost 1, with 11 bases in between. This CDR3 has 14 residues. The germline CDR1 and CDR2 sequences are WSHSY and SAAADI. The CDR3 DNA reads TGCGCCAGCAGTAAGCAGGGTGGGAACACTGAAGCTTTCTTT. Encoded protein: CASSKQGGNTEAFF.

As to this clone: This sample also contains other DNA sequences that code for the same CDR3. CDR3 sequence: CASSSTGGANYGYTF. The CDR3 bases are TGTGCCAGCAGCTCGACAGGGGGCGCAAACTATGGCTACACCTTC. The chain combines TRBV7-9 with TRBJ1-2; 10 nucleotides line up with TRBD1. J gave up 2 bases and V 4 bases, and 4 bases lay outside the gene matches. CDR1 is SEHNR, CDR2 FQNEAQ, per germline (reference sequence). The CDR3 loop spans 15 amino acids.

The rearrangement links TRBV4-1 to TRBJ2-6; D is undetermined. Germline CDR1 and CDR2: MGHRA and YSYEKL. The CDR3 is made up of 16 amino acids. Trimming pared 1 base from V and 4 bases from J, leaving 11 bases between. CDR3 sequence (DNA): TGCGCCAGCAGCCAAGGGCGGTGGCTCGGGGCCAACGTCCTGACTTTC. Amino acids: CASSQGRWLGANVLTF.

This clone was found a few times. This chain connects TRBV5-1 to TRBJ2-1; TRBD2 agrees at 11 bases. Losses at the gene ends were 3 bases for V and 6 bases for J; bases not matched to a gene: 5. Germline-derived CDR1 and CDR2 are SGHRS and YFSETQ. This CDR3 is built from 15 residues. CDR3 residues: CASSSWTSGLNEQFF. In nucleotides, the CDR3 is TGCGCCAGCAGCTCCTGGACTAGCGGGCTCAATGAGCAGTTCTTC.

The count of this clone is one. The chain recombines TRBV6-5 with TRBJ2-7, with TRBD1 identical over 7 bases. Germline CDR1 and CDR2: MNHEY and SVGAGI. V lost 7 bases and J lost 5; bases outside the gene matches: 8. This CDR3 has 13 residues. In nucleotides, the CDR3 is TGTGCCAGCAATAGACAGGGTCCCCACGAGCAGTACTTC. This translates into CASNRQGPHEQYF.

A remark on this clone: Other DNA sequences from this sample encode an identical CDR3 as well. The J gene is TRBJ2-1, the V gene TRBV5-1; 9 bases align to TRBD2. The CDR3 sequence is 15 residues long. Germline CDR1 reads SGHRS; CDR2 reads YFSETQ. With 2 bases clipped from V and 2 bases from J, the junction kept 2 bases outside the gene matches. In DNA, the CDR3 is TGCGCCAGCAGCTTAGCGGGAGGAACCTACAATGAGCAGTTCTTC. This encodes CASSLAGGTYNEQFF.

This chain links TRBV3-1 (or the pseudogene TRBV3-2) with TRBJ2-5, with 13 bases identical to TRBD2. Germline V lookup: CDR1 LGHDT, CDR2 YNNKEL (reference sequence). Trimming cost V 4 bases and J 4 bases; bases outside gene matches: 3. The CDR3 runs 15 residues. The CDR3: CASSPTSGRRETQYF. The CDR3 region has the DNA TGTGCCAGCAGCCCGACTAGCGGGAGGCGAGAGACCCAGTACTTC.

The rearrangement uses TRBV11-2 and TRBJ2-7; 7 bases are shared with TRBD1. Per germline, CDR1 SGHAT and CDR2 FQNNGV. The ends lost 4 bases at V and 5 bases at J; junction bases unmatched: 11. The CDR3 spans 15 residues. The CDR3 reads CASSYPLTGINEQYF. Here the CDR3 DNA reads TGTGCCAGCAGCTACCCGCTGACAGGGATCAACGAGCAGTACTTC.

The CDR3 region is CASSSPGTSGVPYEQYF. The CDR3 DNA reads as TGTGCCAGCAGCTCGCCCGGGACTAGCGGGGTACCCTACGAGCAGTACTTC. The rearrangement uses TRBV7-9 and TRBJ2-7; 13 nucleotides match TRBD2. The V gene end was trimmed by 4 bases and the J gene end by 2 bases; junction bases not matched to a gene: 8. CDR1 and CDR2 (germline): SEHNR, FQNEAQ (reference sequence). The CDR3 sequence is 17 residues long.

The chain links TRBV7-9 to TRBJ2-5; 12 bases map to TRBD2. The germline V gene has CDR1 SEHNR and CDR2 FQNEAQ (reference sequence). The CDR3 contains 16 residues. The junction had 8 bases not matched to a gene; V was cut back by 5 bases and J by 4 bases. CDR3 bases: TGTGCCAGCAGCCACCGACTAGCGGGAGAGGGAGAGACCCAGTACTTC. This sequence encodes CASSHRLAGEGETQYF. The entire variable domain, with the rest obtained from reference TRBV7-9 and TRBJ2-5, is as follows: DTGVSQNPRHKITKRGQNVTFRCDPISEHNRLYWYRQTLGQGPEFLTYFQNEAQLEKSRLLSDRFSAERPKGSFSTLEIQRTEQGDSAMYLCASSHRLAGEGETQYFGPGTRLLVL.

This sequence joins TRBV7-8 and TRBJ1-4; 10 bases fit TRBD1. J gave up 4 bases and V 3 bases, and 2 bases lay outside the gene matches. Germline values: CDR1 SGHVS, CDR2 FQNEAQ. This CDR3 has 15 residues. CDR3 loop: CASSFDRGRNEKLFF. CDR3 nucleotides: TGTGCCAGCAGCTTCGACAGGGGGCGTAATGAAAAACTGTTTTTT.

This rearrangement joins TRBV7-9 to TRBJ2-1; TRBD1 is a possible D gene (6 bases). Trimming shortened V by 5 bases and J by 4 bases, and 15 bases separated the two germline ends. From germline, CDR1 is SEHNR and CDR2 FQNEAQ (reference sequence). The CDR3 consists of 15 residues. This CDR3 reads CASSRGQVIYNEQFF. For the CDR3, the DNA is TGTGCCAGCAGCCGGGGACAAGTGATTTACAATGAGCAGTTCTTC.

A single count supports this clone. This sequence joins TRBV24-1 and TRBJ2-7, with 9 bases that match TRBD1. The CDR3 has 11 residues. Trimming removed 9 bases from V and 4 bases from J; junction bases left unmatched: 0. Germline assignment: CDR1 KGHDR and CDR2 SFDVKD. CDR3 sequence (DNA): TGTGCCACCGGGACAGGGTACGAGCAGTACTTC. This gives the protein CATGTGYEQYF.

V gene TRBV9 combines with J gene TRBJ2-7, with 10 bases matching TRBD1. Germline loops: CDR1 SGDLS, CDR2 YYNGEE. V was pared by 0 bases and J by 1 base, with 4 bases of the junction left unmatched. This CDR3 is built from 16 residues. The CDR3 nucleotides read TGTGCCAGCAGCGTAGGGACAGGGGGTAGTTCCTACGAGCAGTACTTC. Translating it yields CASSVGTGGSSYEQYF. The whole variable domain, remainder taken from reference TRBV9 and TRBJ2-7, is DSGVTQTPKHLITATGQRVTLRCSPRSGDLSVYWYQQSLDQGLQFLIQYYNGEERAKGNILERFSAQQFPDLHSELNLSSLELGDSALYFCASSVGTGGSSYEQYFGPGTRLTVT.

In this sample, this clone turned up a few times. The chain couples TRBV19 to TRBJ1-2; D possibly corresponds to TRBD1 (6 bases). Looked up from germline, CDR1 is LNHDA and CDR2 is SQIVND (reference sequence). V gave up 6 bases and J gave up 4 bases, with 18 bases separating them. CDR3 length equals 15 residues. CDR3 in amino acids: CASSPGDKPIYGYTF. The CDR3 DNA reads as TGTGCCAGTAGCCCCGGGGACAAGCCTATCTATGGCTACACCTTC.

The chain links TRBV4-3 to TRBJ1-1; D not resolved. The CDR3 sequence is 13 residues long. V lost 0 bases, J lost 0 bases, and 2 bases lay in between. Germline V gene sequence: CDR1 LGHNA, CDR2 YSLEER. Written as DNA, the CDR3 is TGCGCCAGCAGCCAAGACTTGAACACTGAAGCTTTCTTT. As protein: CASSQDLNTEAFF.

The chain joins TRBV6-5 to TRBJ1-5, with 10 positions matching TRBD1. The CDR3 consists of 15 residues. V lost 6 bases and J lost 1; bases outside the gene matches: 3. The germline gives CDR1 MNHEY, CDR2 SVGAGI. The CDR3 reads CASSWTGGSNQPQHF. DNA of the CDR3: TGTGCCAGCAGCTGGACAGGGGGGAGCAATCAGCCCCAGCATTTT.

The sample holds one count of this clone. The chain has TRBV19 and TRBJ1-2; no reliable D call. This CDR3 has 14 amino acids. V lost 3 bases and J lost 5, with 13 bases in between. Germline CDR1 and CDR2: LNHDA and SQIVND (reference sequence). The CDR3 reads CASSIATTRYGYTF. The CDR3 bases are TGTGCCAGTAGTATTGCCACGACTCGGTATGGCTACACCTTC.

The chain combines TRBV14 with TRBJ2-7; D call uncertain. The V and J ends lost 3 bases and 7 bases respectively, with 10 bases between them. The germline CDR1 and CDR2 sequences are SGHDN and FVKESK. The CDR3 is made up of 12 amino acids. The CDR3 here is CASSHSSREQYF. DNA of the CDR3: TGTGCCAGCAGCCATTCCTCCAGGGAGCAGTACTTC. The whole variable domain, filled in from reference TRBV14 and TRBJ2-7, reads EAGVTQFPSHSVIEKGQTVTLRCDPISGHDNLYWYRRVMGKEIKFLLHFVKESKQDESGMPNNRFLAERTGGTYSTLKVQPAELEDSGVYFCASSHSSREQYFGPGTRLTVT.

The count of this clone is one. The chain combines TRBV10-2 with TRBJ2-1; no reliable D call. The germline V and J ends were trimmed by 0 bases and 3 bases, with 12 bases remaining between them. The germline V gene encodes CDR1 WSHSY and CDR2 SAAADI. This CDR3 comprises 16 residues. The CDR3 protein is CASSESIATGYNEQFF. CDR3 nucleotide sequence: TGCGCCAGCAGTGAGTCGATTGCGACGGGCTACAATGAGCAGTTCTTC.

The CDR3 protein is CARRLGTGVSPLHF. Here the CDR3 DNA reads TGTGCCAGAAGGTTGGGAACAGGGGTCTCACCCCTCCACTTT. This rearrangement joins TRBV7-5 to TRBJ1-6; TRBD1, the table's D call, was not compared with the DNA. TRBV7-5 is listed as a pseudogene. There are 14 residues in the CDR3.

The rearrangement joins TRBV2 to TRBJ2-2; maybe TRBD1 (5 bases). The CDR3 extends over 13 amino acids. Trimming shortened V by 8 bases and J by 4 bases, and 11 bases separated the two germline ends. Germline assignment: CDR1 SNHLY and CDR2 FYNNEI. In nucleotides, the CDR3 is TGTGCCAGCCTAAGACAGTCCACCGGGGAGCTGTTTTTT. This encodes CASLRQSTGELFF.

This sequence joins TRBV19 and TRBJ1-1; 7 bases match TRBD1. CDR1 LNHDA and CDR2 SQIVND come from the germline V gene (reference sequence). The CDR3 consists of 12 residues. V was clipped by 8 bases and J by 1 base; unmatched bases: 1. CDR3 DNA sequence: TGTGCCAGTGGGGACAGGAACACTGAAGCTTTCTTT. Protein: CASGDRNTEAFF.

This chain connects TRBV5-1 to TRBJ1-1; TRBD1 matches at 9 bases. The trim removed 2 bases at V and 1 base at J, leaving 3 bases unmatched. Per germline, CDR1 SGHRS and CDR2 YFSETQ. CDR3 length: 15 residues. The CDR3 DNA reads TGCGCCAGCAGCTTACCGACAGGGGGGAACACTGAAGCTTTCTTT. It yields the protein CASSLPTGGNTEAFF.

This clone was picked up one time. The chain couples TRBV29-1 to TRBJ2-6; TRBD1 is a possible D gene (5 bases). V was trimmed by 7 bases and J by 4 bases, leaving 17 bases between them. CDR1 is SQVTM, CDR2 ANQGSEA, per germline. There are 15 residues in the CDR3. The DNA for the CDR3 is TGCAGCGCAACCGGACGGCAGGGAGGGGCCAACGTCCTGACTTTC. Encoded protein: CSATGRQGGANVLTF.

This clone has at least ten counts. The sample carries other DNA sequences with the same CDR3. The V gene is TRBV3-1 (or the pseudogene TRBV3-2), the J gene TRBJ2-7; 7 bases agree with TRBD1. CDR3 size: 12 residues. CDR1 and CDR2 from the germline V gene are LGHDT and YNNKEL (reference sequence). V lost 5 bases and J lost 5; bases outside the gene matches: 3. The CDR3: CASSTTGNEQYF. Written as DNA, the CDR3 is TGTGCCAGCAGCACGACAGGGAACGAGCAGTACTTC.